This T cell receptor (beta chain) was recovered during a study of post-analysis software for immune sequencing data. Study-level information: Disease trajectories encompassed relapsing-remitting, secondary progressive and progressive-relapsing multiple sclerosis.

Each TCR beta cDNA library carried unique molecular identifiers. Researchers reported around 510,000 cDNA molecules coming from about 1 to 10 million T cells. Each CDR3 protein gets one entry after TCRdb re-called the PCR reads with MiXCR. The repertoire holds about 200,000 distinct CDR3 sequences, roughly 28% seen once, with less than 4% in the top ten. Comments on this clonotype: Its antigen is undetermined. A much larger clone differs from this one at a single base, so this may be a read error.

The CDR3 runs to 13 residues. Per germline, CDR1 MGHRA and CDR2 YSYEKL. General observations from the study: Diversity measured as normalized Chao1 was significantly lower in multiple sclerosis patients than in controls. Patients showed TRBV5-6, TRBV5-1 and TRBV20-1 among five TRBV segments more frequent than in controls. Batch-mates among the samples co-clustered strongly by F measure.

The V gene is TRBV4-1, the J gene TRBJ2-5; D uncertain. This clonotype was sampled from a girl under 18 with multiple sclerosis. Sequenced sample: blood. CDR3 DNA: TGCACCAGCAGCCAAGACGGGCGGGAGACCCAGTACTTC. Residues: CTSSQDGRETQYF.